This T cell receptor (beta chain) was obtained from a study of T cells in women clearing cervical HPV infection (dated by TCRdb to 2017 to 2018). With regard to the full study: The cases were approximately 25 women with histologically confirmed HPV16-related CIN3 or worse, and 2 of these cases were invasive cancers. For cases, a median interval of roughly 150 days, with an interquartile range of roughly 80 to 200 days, was observed between lesion detection and blood sampling. The approximately 25 controls were women who cleared a single incident HPV16 infection within 12 months without developing precancer or cancer. Blood from cases was collected at the visit where the lesion was first found, while blood from controls was collected once the infection could no longer be detected. HLA typing was available for only a few women, so HLA type could not be excluded as a confounder. Cases and controls were matched on year of sample collection and on age within five years. Nested within Costa Rica's Guanacaste HPV Natural History Study, an exploratory proof-of-principle case-control study compared TCR repertoires across cervical HPV16 outcomes. Cases had a median age of around 32 years and controls had a median age of about 37, with no significant differences in baseline characteristics. Quality controls consisted of five blinded duplicates per group, for a total of roughly 60 samples made up of 50 participants and ten or so replicates. The parent cohort enrolled 9,500 to 12,000 women aged 18 or older in Guanacaste, Costa Rica, in about 1993 to 1994 and followed the women for less than nine years.

Results and caveats for the whole study, not just this receptor: Significantly higher TCR repertoire richness was observed in CIN3+ cases than in controls across sequencing depths, whereas no difference in evenness was found. Whether associations preceded infection or resulted from infection could not be shown with the cross-sectional design, and effector/memory subsets and HPV-specific T cells were not isolated. Lower TRBV6-7 relative abundance was observed in cases than in controls (approximately 0.1% versus 0.16%; Bonferroni P = 0.0008). Because the number of T cells in each sample was unknown, differences in richness could reflect differing T-cell content rather than repertoire biology. Cases were distinguished from controls with an estimated AUC of 0.7 to 0.85 by random forest classifiers combining richness and V gene abundances.

The CDR3 covers 16 residues, taking in both the cysteine and the phenylalanine. The 39 bases shown cover part of the CDR3, and their frame starts at base 1. The germline V gene specifies LGHNA as CDR1 and YNFKEQ as CDR2. Comment on this clone: Its target antigen remains unknown. The junction departs from germline at one end; a sequencing error may be responsible. The sequenced fragment ends 3 residues before the CDR3 boundary, so the rest is inferred from the germline J gene.

Every participant had a single incident cervical HPV16 infection, and prevalent HPV16 infections were excluded. Cervical HPV DNA was detected by MY09/MY11 PCR and genotyped by dot-blot hybridization. Approximately 16 mL of heparinized blood were centrifuged, and the buffy coat was aliquoted, frozen at -30°C, then stored at -80°C. Genomic DNA was extracted from buffy coat specimens using QIAGEN kits. The immunoSEQ assay used multiplex PCR to amplify TCR beta CDR3 regions from an average of about 1,200 ng of genomic DNA per sample. The assay corrected primer bias using a complete synthetic TCR repertoire to establish an amplification baseline. The amplicons were sequenced on the Illumina platform. The original pipeline was this. Sequences were error-corrected by clustering with frequency ratios and a modified nearest-neighbor algorithm and were then analyzed in the immunoSEQ Analyzer with IMGT gene definitions. At each rarefaction depth, TCR richness and evenness were averaged over 20 rarefaction repeats, and samples with fewer sequences than the depth were excluded. V, D and J gene relative abundances were compared between groups with Wilcoxon rank sum tests, applying FDR correction. In the blinded duplicates, the intraclass correlation was less than 97% for TCR richness and averaged approximately 82% across over 65 gene segments. TCRdb retrieved this table from immuneACCESS and kept in-frame rearrangements only. Not all clones are present; in checked studies, unresolved V genes account for under half, and no reason is known for the remainder. V, J and clone size are those of that table, while D and trimming were read from the DNA. The sample table holds 19,000 or so clones. The top ten clones comprise approximately 3.5% of the sample.

This chain joins TRBV4-2 to TRBJ2-2, and perhaps TRBD2 as D gene, on 6 matching bases. The specimen sequenced was blood buffy coat. The source is a woman aged 18-70 years with a cervical HPV16 infection that either progressed to CIN3+ or cleared (not recorded which). The CDR3 protein: CASSQEPLAITGELFF. The DNA read from the CDR3 is TGCGCCAGCAGCCAAGAACCACTAGCTATCACCGGGGAG.